Listed below are T cell receptor beta chains from one sample, sequenced in a study of T cell responses to AZD1222 COVID-19 vaccine. Produced via immunoSEQ multiplex PCR; TCRdb's table is partial and in-frame only. The profile covers about 150,000 clones, with approximately 91% appearing a single time and just under 7% taken by the ten largest. The source was peripheral blood, collected after recovery from COVID-19. The receptors shown here come from an adult who had recovered from COVID-19. CDR3s include the opening cysteine and the closing phenylalanine or tryptophan. A D gene is named only where the DNA matches it firmly. The size of a clone is reported for some rows only, either as once, few or many, or as a class for expanded clones.

V: TRBV10-1; J: TRBJ2-7; D: NA; size: NA; DNA: TGCGCCAGCAAATTTGTAGGACGGCCCTTCTCCTACGAGCAGTACTTC; CDR3: CASKFVGRPFSYEQYF
V: TRBV27; J: TRBJ1-2; D: NA; size: NA; DNA: TGTGCCAGCAGTTTATATGGACCTAGCGGCTATGGCTACACCTTC; CDR3: CASSLYGPSGYGYTF
V: TRBV29-1; J: TRBJ2-1; D: NA; size: NA; DNA: TGCAGCGTTGTGGGCTACAATGAGCAGTTCTTC; CDR3: CSVVGYNEQFF
V: TRBV5-8; J: TRBJ2-2; D: NA; size: NA; DNA: TGTGCCAGCAGCTTGTTTTGGGGGGACACCGGGGAGCTGTTTTTT; CDR3: CASSLFWGDTGELFF
V: TRBV5-6; J: TRBJ1-3; D: NA; size: NA; DNA: TGTGCCAGCAGCTTAGGGATTATTGGGGCCTCTGGAAACACCATATATTTT; CDR3: CASSLGIIGASGNTIYF
V: TRBV27; J: TRBJ2-1; D: NA; size: NA; DNA: TGTGCCAGCAGTTTAGAGGGGTACAATGAGCAGTTCTTC; CDR3: CASSLEGYNEQFF
V: TRBV2; J: TRBJ2-1; D: TRBD2; size: NA; DNA: TGTGCCAGCCCCTTCGGGACTAGCGGCTACAATGAGCAGTTCTTC; CDR3: CASPFGTSGYNEQFF
V: TRBV6-6; J: TRBJ1-2; D: NA; size: once; DNA: TGTGCCACCTACCTGGATGGCTACACCTTC; CDR3: CATYLDGYTF
V: TRBV9; J: TRBJ1-5; D: NA; size: NA; DNA: TGTGCCAGCAGCGTAGGGGCTGGCAATCAGCCCCAGCATTTT; CDR3: CASSVGAGNQPQHF
V: TRBV20-1; J: TRBJ2-7; D: NA; size: NA; DNA: TGCAGTGCTAGTCTAGTTATAGGCTACGAGCAGTACTTC; CDR3: CSASLVIGYEQYF
V: TRBV20-1; J: TRBJ2-7; D: NA; size: NA; DNA: TGCAGTGCTAGAGATATCCGGGAGCAGTACTTC; CDR3: CSARDIREQYF
V: TRBV27; J: TRBJ1-6; D: TRBD1; size: once; DNA: TGTGCCAGCAGTAACCTTAGGACAGGGATTCCCACACCCCTCCACTTT; CDR3: CASSNLRTGIPTPLHF
V: TRBV7-9; J: TRBJ2-7; D: NA; size: NA; DNA: TGTGCCAGCAGCTTAGACGACCACGCCTACGAGCAGTACTTC; CDR3: CASSLDDHAYEQYF
V: TRBV5-4; J: TRBJ1-1; D: NA; size: NA; DNA: TGTGCCAGCAGCTTGGCCAGACAGAACACTGAAGCTTTCTTT; CDR3: CASSLARQNTEAFF
V: TRBV18; J: TRBJ2-3; D: TRBD2; size: NA; DNA: TGTGCCAGCTCAGCCTATAGCGGGAACACAGATACGCAGTATTTT; CDR3: CASSAYSGNTDTQYF
V: TRBV9; J: TRBJ2-1; D: NA; size: once; DNA: TGTGCCAGCAGCGCCCGGGACGACGGAGGCTATGAGCAGTTCTTC; CDR3: CASSARDDGGYEQFF
V: TRBV4-1; J: TRBJ2-7; D: TRBD2; size: NA; DNA: TGCGCCAGCAGCCAAGAATGGCCAGCGGGGGGTGACTACGAGCAGTACTTC; CDR3: CASSQEWPAGGDYEQYF
V: TRBV28; J: TRBJ1-2; D: TRBD1; size: NA; DNA: TGTGCCAGCAGTCGGACAGGCGGGGGCTACACCTTC; CDR3: CASSRTGGGYTF
V: TRBV28; J: TRBJ2-3; D: NA; size: few; DNA: TGTGCCAGCAGTTCACAGGGGAGGGTCACAGATACGCAGTATTTT; CDR3: CASSSQGRVTDTQYF
V: TRBV28; J: TRBJ1-2; D: NA; size: NA; DNA: TGTGCCAGCATAGGGCTCCAGGAAACCGGCTACACCTTC; CDR3: CASIGLQETGYTF
V: TRBV6-1; J: TRBJ2-1; D: NA; size: NA; DNA: TGTGCCAGCAGTGAAGGGGGAATAGCACACGAGCAGTTCTTC; CDR3: CASSEGGIAHEQFF
V: TRBV4-2; J: TRBJ2-1; D: NA; size: NA; DNA: TGTGCCAGCAGCCAAGCCAGGGGAGGCGCCGGGCACAATGAGCAGTTCTTC; CDR3: CASSQARGGAGHNEQFF
V: TRBV11-3; J: TRBJ2-2; D: TRBD2; size: NA; DNA: TGTGCCAGCAGCTTAGCCCTAGCGGGAGTGTACACCGGGGAGCTGTTTTTT; CDR3: CASSLALAGVYTGELFF
V: TRBV7-9; J: TRBJ1-5; D: NA; size: NA; DNA: TGTGCCAGCAGCTTAGCTGGAGACAGCAATCAGCCCCAGCATTTT; CDR3: CASSLAGDSNQPQHF
V: TRBV27; J: TRBJ2-7; D: NA; size: NA; DNA: TGTGCCAGCAGTTGGGGAAGAGGTAAAAACGAGCAGTACTTC; CDR3: CASSWGRGKNEQYF
V: TRBV5-1; J: TRBJ2-6; D: NA; size: NA; DNA: TGCGCCAGCAGCCGCATGGACAAAGCGATCTCTGGGGCCAACGTCCTGACTTTC; CDR3: CASSRMDKAISGANVLTF
V: TRBV5-1; J: TRBJ1-1; D: TRBD1; size: NA; DNA: TGCGCCAGCAGTTGGGACAGGGGAGACGCTTTCTTT; CDR3: CASSWDRGDAFF
V: TRBV15; J: TRBJ2-7; D: TRBD1; size: NA; DNA: TGTGCCACCAGCTTTCGAAGACAGGGTATCGGCGAGCAGTACTTC; CDR3: CATSFRRQGIGEQYF
V: TRBV7-3; J: TRBJ1-2; D: NA; size: once; DNA: TGTGCCAGCAGCTTAAGGAGGGAGGGTGGCTACACCTTC; CDR3: CASSLRREGGYTF
V: TRBV5-8; J: TRBJ1-3; D: NA; size: NA; DNA: TGTGCCAGCAGCTTGGGACTGCGCTCTGGAAACACCATATATTTT; CDR3: CASSLGLRSGNTIYF
V: TRBV28; J: TRBJ2-2; D: TRBD1; size: NA; DNA: TGTGCCAGCACGGGACAGGGCGGCGGGGAGCTGTTTTTT; CDR3: CASTGQGGGELFF
V: TRBV4-3; J: TRBJ2-1; D: TRBD2; size: NA; DNA: TGCGCCAGCAGCCAAGAAATAGCGGGGGCCTACAATGAGCAGTTCTTC; CDR3: CASSQEIAGAYNEQFF
V: TRBV5-1; J: TRBJ2-1; D: TRBD2; size: NA; DNA: TGCGCCAGCAGCTTTGTAGCGGGAGGCAAACCCAATGAGCAGTTCTTC; CDR3: CASSFVAGGKPNEQFF
V: TRBV10-3; J: TRBJ2-2; D: NA; size: NA; DNA: TGTGCCATCACCACAGCGAACACCGGGGAGCTGTTTTTT; CDR3: CAITTANTGELFF
V: TRBV6-1; J: TRBJ2-2; D: TRBD1; size: NA; DNA: TGTGCCAGCAGTGAAGGTCCAGGGGGCCGAACCGGGGAGCTGTTTTTT; CDR3: CASSEGPGGRTGELFF
V: TRBV27; J: TRBJ1-2; D: TRBD1; size: NA; DNA: TGTGCCAGCAGTGGGGACAGGGCCTCTGGCTACACCTTC; CDR3: CASSGDRASGYTF
V: TRBV11-2; J: TRBJ1-3; D: NA; size: NA; DNA: TGTGCCAGCAGCTTAACGGGACGGATCGCTGGAAACACCATATATTTT; CDR3: CASSLTGRIAGNTIYF
V: TRBV4-1; J: TRBJ1-4; D: TRBD1; size: NA; DNA: TGCGCCAGCAGCCAAGAGCGGACAGGGGGACTGTTTTTT; CDR3: CASSQERTGGLFF
V: TRBV28; J: TRBJ2-2; D: TRBD2; size: NA; DNA: TGTGCCAGCAGATATGCTACGGGGGGGCCCGGGGAGCTGTTTTTT; CDR3: CASRYATGGPGELFF
V: TRBV20-1; J: TRBJ1-4; D: NA; size: NA; DNA: TGCAGTGCTAGTGGGCCAAACCGGAATGAAAAACTGTTTTTT; CDR3: CSASGPNRNEKLFF
V: TRBV5-1; J: TRBJ1-3; D: NA; size: NA; DNA: TGCGCCAGCAGCTTGGGGGGGACAACTGGAAACACCATATATTTT; CDR3: CASSLGGTTGNTIYF